This paragraph reports one TCR beta chain. The source of the sample is a study of blood T cell repertoires in COVID-19. Per the germline V gene, CDR1 is SGHDT and CDR2 is YYEEEE. The J segment lost 0 bases and the V segment lost 0 bases, leaving 10 bases of the junction unmatched. The CDR3 length is 19 residues. Original processing notes: Estimates of nucleated cell counts were drawn from the amplification of reference gene primers. Sequenced by immunoSEQ multiplex PCR; TCRdb stores in-frame clones only, minus some. V and J calls plus clone size are reproduced from that table; the DNA served to infer D and trimming. The table has about 180,000 clones, around 87% seen once.

Sequenced sample: peripheral blood. The chain uses TRBV5-6 and TRBJ2-3, with 10 positions matching TRBD2. The TCR was taken from a woman aged 25 to 39 with active or convalescent COVID-19. The CDR3: CASSLGTSGALLSTDTQYF. CDR3 nucleotide sequence: TGTGCCAGCAGCTTGGGAACTAGCGGGGCCCTACTCAGCACAGATACGCAGTATTTT. The whole variable domain, remainder taken from reference TRBV5-6 and TRBJ2-3, is DAGVTQSPTHLIKTRGQQVTLRCSPKSGHDTVSWYQQALGQGPQFIFQYYEEEERQRGNFPDRFSGHQFPNYSSELNVNALLLGDSALYLCASSLGTSGALLSTDTQYFGPGTRLTVL.